A single TCR beta chain is shown here with its context. The antigen remains undetermined. Unmatched junction bases numbered 4, after V lost 6 bases and J lost 8 bases. The CDR3 length is 13 residues. Germline CDR1 is WNHNN and CDR2 is SYGVQD (reference sequence). The entry originates in a study of shared clonotypes between healthy human individuals. Study conclusions and caveats: Generation of non-shared clonotypes was less probable than generation of clonotypes shared by all four donors. In the sorted subsets, rarefaction showed sequencing was incomplete despite large depth.

Profiled with immunoSEQ multiplex PCR; TCRdb holds only in-frame clones, not every one. In the table there are millions of clones, about 94% of which are singletons. CD45RO-negative, CCR7-positively selected cells formed the naive CD8 fraction, excluding terminally differentiated effector memory CD45RA+ cells. The specimen was naive CD8+ T cells sorted from blood. This sequence was found in a man aged 18 to 30 in good health. The chain couples TRBV10-1 to TRBJ2-1; 10 bases align to TRBD2. CDR3 nucleotide sequence: TGCGCCAGCAGCACTAGCGGGACGGATGAGCAGTTCTTC. It yields the protein CASSTSGTDEQFF.